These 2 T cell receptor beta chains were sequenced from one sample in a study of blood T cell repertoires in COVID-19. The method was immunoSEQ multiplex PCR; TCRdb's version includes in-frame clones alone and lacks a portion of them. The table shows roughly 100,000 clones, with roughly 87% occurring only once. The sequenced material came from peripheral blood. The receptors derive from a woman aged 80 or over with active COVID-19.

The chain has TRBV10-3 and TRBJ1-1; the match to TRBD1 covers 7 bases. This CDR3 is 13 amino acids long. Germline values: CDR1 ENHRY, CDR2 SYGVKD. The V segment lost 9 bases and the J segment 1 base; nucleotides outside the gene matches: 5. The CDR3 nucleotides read TGTGCCATGAAGGGGGCTGCGAACACTGAAGCTTTCTTT. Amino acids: CAMKGAANTEAFF.

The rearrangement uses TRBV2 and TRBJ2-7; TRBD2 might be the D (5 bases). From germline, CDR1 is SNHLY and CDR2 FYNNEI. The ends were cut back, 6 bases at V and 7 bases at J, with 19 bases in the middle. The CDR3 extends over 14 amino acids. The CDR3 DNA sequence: TGTGCCAGCAGAAATGGACGAACCCCGGGGGAGCAGTACTTC. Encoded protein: CASRNGRTPGEQYF.